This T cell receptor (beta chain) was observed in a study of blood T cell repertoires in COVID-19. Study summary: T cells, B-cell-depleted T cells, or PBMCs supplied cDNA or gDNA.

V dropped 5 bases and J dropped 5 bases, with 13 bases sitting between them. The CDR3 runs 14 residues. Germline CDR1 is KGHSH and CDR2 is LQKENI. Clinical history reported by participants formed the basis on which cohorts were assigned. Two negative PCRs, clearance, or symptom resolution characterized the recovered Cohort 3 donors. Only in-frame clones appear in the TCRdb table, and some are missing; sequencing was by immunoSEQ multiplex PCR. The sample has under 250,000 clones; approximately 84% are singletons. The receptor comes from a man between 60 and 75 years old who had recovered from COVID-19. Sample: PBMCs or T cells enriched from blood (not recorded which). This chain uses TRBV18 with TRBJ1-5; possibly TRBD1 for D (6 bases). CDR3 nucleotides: TGTGCCAGCTCAGATACGGGACAACATCAGCCCCAGCATTTT. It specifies CASSDTGQHQPQHF.